Listed here are 19 T cell receptor beta chains from one sample, sequenced in a study of cytomegalovirus exposure and HLA in healthy donors. The PCR ran on 60 Vbeta and 13 Jbeta primers. Measured with immunoSEQ multiplex PCR; TCRdb has only the in-frame clones, and not every one. The profile shows about 150,000 clones, around 84% of them singletons. The specimen was PBMCs. These receptors came from a woman between 18 and 30 years old in good health and CMV-seronegative.

The rearrangement joins TRBV9 to TRBJ2-1, with TRBD2 as a possible D gene (7 bases). CDR1 and CDR2 from the germline V gene are SGDLS and YYNGEE. Trimming shortened V by 1 base and J by 4 bases, and 15 bases separated the two germline ends. The CDR3 runs 16 residues. The CDR3 sequence is CASSVRGGGRYNEQFF. CDR3 coding DNA: TGTGCCAGCAGCGTACGCGGGGGCGGGAGATACAATGAGCAGTTCTTC.

The rearrangement joins TRBV28 to TRBJ1-5; D call uncertain. This CDR3 has 17 amino acids. V gave up 6 bases and J gave up 4 bases, with 22 bases separating them. CDR1 is MDHEN, CDR2 SYDVKM, per germline. As DNA, the CDR3 is TGTGCCAGCAGCCAATCCGGACTCTCGAAAACGAATCAGCCCCAGCATTTT. Translated: CASSQSGLSKTNQPQHF. Looking up the rest from reference TRBV28 and TRBJ1-5 gives the full variable domain: DVKVTQSSRYLVKRTGEKVFLECVQDMDHENMFWYRQDPGLGLRLIYFSYDVKMKEKGDIPEGYSVSREKKERFSLILESASTNQTSMYLCASSQSGLSKTNQPQHFGDGTRLSIL.

The rearrangement joins TRBV27 to TRBJ2-1; 10 bases agree with TRBD2. Trimming cost V 6 bases and J 4 bases; bases outside gene matches: 9. Looked up from germline, CDR1 is MNHEY and CDR2 is SMNVEV (reference sequence). The CDR3 covers 16 residues. The CDR3 DNA reads as TGTGCCAGCAGCTTAGCGGGAGGTGGGGGATACAATGAGCAGTTCTTC. Protein: CASSLAGGGGYNEQFF.

The chain is built from TRBV5-1 and TRBJ2-1, with 8 nucleotides matching TRBD2. The germline V gene has CDR1 SGHRS and CDR2 YFSETQ. J gave up 6 bases and V 0 bases, and 5 bases lay outside the gene matches. CDR3 length: 15 residues. The CDR3 region is CASSLDLAGSNEQFF. CDR3 DNA sequence: TGCGCCAGCAGCTTGGACCTAGCGGGCAGCAATGAGCAGTTCTTC.

The chain combines TRBV19 with TRBJ2-2, with 7 bases identical to TRBD1. This CDR3 comprises 14 residues. Trimming cost V 7 bases and J 4 bases; bases outside gene matches: 6. Germline CDR1 LNHDA, CDR2 SQIVND (reference sequence). This CDR3 reads CASIQGTITGELFF. The DNA of the CDR3 is TGTGCCAGTATACAGGGGACCATCACCGGGGAGCTGTTTTTT.

The chain carries TRBV28 and TRBJ1-5; 8 nucleotides match TRBD1. In germline, CDR1 is MDHEN, CDR2 SYDVKM. V trimming: 4 bases; J trimming: 1 base; junction bases outside the gene matches: 3. This CDR3 is 15 amino acids long. Here the CDR3 reads CASSYRGNSNQPQHF. The CDR3 nucleotides are TGTGCCAGCAGTTACAGGGGGAACAGCAATCAGCCCCAGCATTTT. Complete variable domain (other parts from reference TRBV28 and TRBJ1-5): DVKVTQSSRYLVKRTGEKVFLECVQDMDHENMFWYRQDPGLGLRLIYFSYDVKMKEKGDIPEGYSVSREKKERFSLILESASTNQTSMYLCASSYRGNSNQPQHFGDGTRLSIL.

The chain carries TRBV5-1 and TRBJ2-5; D remains ambiguous. V lost 0 bases, J lost 2 bases, and 8 bases lay in between. The CDR3 is 14 residues long. CDR1 SGHRS and CDR2 YFSETQ come from the germline V gene. The CDR3 nucleotides read TGCGCCAGCAGCTTGGGAGTGTTACAAGAGACCCAGTACTTC. Translating gives CASSLGVLQETQYF.

The rearrangement joins TRBV4-2 to TRBJ1-2; D might be TRBD1 (5 bases). The CDR3 runs to 15 residues. CDR1 is LGHNA and CDR2 is YNFKEQ in the germline V gene. The V and J ends lost 6 bases and 1 base respectively, with 15 bases between them. For the CDR3, the DNA is TGTGCCAGCAGTAATCAGGGAACCCTTAACTATGGCTACACCTTC. It is translated as CASSNQGTLNYGYTF.

The V gene is TRBV5-6, the J gene TRBJ2-7; 7 positions match TRBD1. Germline trimming cut 3 bases from V and 12 bases from J; bases unmatched to any gene: 12. CDR3 length: 13 residues. Germline-derived CDR1 and CDR2 are SGHDT and YYEEEE. The CDR3 DNA is TGTGCCAGCAGCTCACTTACAGGGGAGTGGCGGTACTTC. It codes for CASSSLTGEWRYF. The full variable domain, with the rest looked up from reference TRBV5-6 and TRBJ2-7, is DAGVTQSPTHLIKTRGQQVTLRCSPKSGHDTVSWYQQALGQGPQFIFQYYEEEERQRGNFPDRFSGHQFPNYSSELNVNALLLGDSALYLCASSSLTGEWRYFGPGTRLTVT.

This clone was seen more than once but under ten times. V usage is TRBV4-2 and J usage is TRBJ1-6, with D possibly being TRBD1 (5 bases). The CDR3 is 16 residues long. The V and J ends lost 4 bases and 7 bases respectively, with 17 bases between them. In germline, CDR1 is LGHNA, CDR2 YNFKEQ. The CDR3 region is CASSLPPGGTNSPLHF. The CDR3 nucleotides are TGTGCCAGCAGCCTTCCCCCCGGGGGAACCAATTCACCCCTCCACTTT.

The chain employs TRBV7-8 and TRBJ1-2; 10 bases map to TRBD1. The CDR3 length is 13 residues. V was pared by 6 bases and J by 6 bases, with 4 bases of the junction left unmatched. Per germline, CDR1 SGHVS and CDR2 FQNEAQ. The CDR3 bases are TGTGCCAGCAGGGCCGGGACAGGGGATGGCTACACCTTC. Translation: CASRAGTGDGYTF.

J is TRBJ1-5 and V is TRBV19; no firm D call. The germline V gene encodes CDR1 LNHDA and CDR2 SQIVND (reference sequence). The CDR3 covers 13 residues. The V end lost 5 bases, the J end lost 9 bases, and 14 bases lay between the germline ends. The CDR3 region is CASSQSVSPPQHF. The DNA for the CDR3 is TGTGCCAGTAGTCAATCGGTTAGCCCGCCCCAGCATTTT.

The gene calls are TRBV6-6 and TRBJ2-5, with D uncertain. The length of the CDR3 is 14 residues. Germline loops: CDR1 MNHNY, CDR2 SVGAGI (reference sequence). V dropped 2 bases and J dropped 4 bases, with 11 bases sitting between them. For the CDR3, the DNA is TGTGCCAGCAGTTACAGGCAGGTGGGAGAGACCCAGTACTTC. Its translation is CASSYRQVGETQYF.

The genes are TRBV27 and TRBJ2-5; TRBD2 matches 9 bases. The CDR3 is 14 residues long. CDR1 and CDR2 from the germline V gene are MNHEY and SMNVEV (reference sequence). V was pared by 6 bases and J by 3 bases, with 5 bases of the junction left unmatched. DNA for the CDR3: TGTGCCAGCAGGGGACTAGCAGATAAAGAGACCCAGTACTTC. Its protein is CASRGLADKETQYF.

The chain joins TRBV21-1 to TRBJ1-2; the table's D call, TRBD1, has no DNA check behind it. TRBV21-1 is classified as a pseudogene. The CDR3 is 14 residues long. The CDR3: CASSRRQGGYGYTF. In DNA form, the CDR3 reads TGTGCCAGCAGCAGACGACAGGGCGGCTATGGCTACACCTTC.

This clone was detected once. The chain is built from TRBV28 and TRBJ2-7; 11 bases match TRBD1. After removal of 10 bases from V and 4 bases from J, the junction contained 12 bases not matched to a gene. Germline V gene lookup returns CDR1 MDHEN and CDR2 SYDVKM. This CDR3 spans 15 amino acids. The CDR3 spells CATLSPGQGGYEQYF. The CDR3 coding sequence is TGTGCCACCCTCTCGCCGGGACAGGGGGGATACGAGCAGTACTTC.

The CDR3, as DNA: TGTGCCAGCAGTTTCCCTACGGGACAGGGCCACGAGCAGTACTTC. It encodes CASSFPTGQGHEQYF. The chain carries TRBV27 and TRBJ2-7; 9 bases align to TRBD1. This CDR3 region has 15 residues. The germline gives CDR1 MNHEY, CDR2 SMNVEV (reference sequence). V lost 3 bases and J lost 5; bases outside the gene matches: 8.

The V and J genes are TRBV23-1 and TRBJ1-2; 9 bases are shared with TRBD1. TRBV23-1 is an open reading frame whose function is uncertain. J gave up 5 bases and V 2 bases, and 12 bases lay outside the gene matches. The CDR3 has 17 residues. DNA of the CDR3: TGCGCCAGCAGTCAACGGGACAGGGACCCTTTAGGTTATGGCTACACCTTC. This translates into CASSQRDRDPLGYGYTF.

This chain links TRBV7-2 with TRBJ2-1; D possibly corresponds to TRBD1 (6 bases). Trimming cost V 5 bases and J 2 bases, with 7 bases left between them. The CDR3 consists of 13 residues. Looked up from germline, CDR1 is SGHTA and CDR2 is FQGNSA. The CDR3 sequence is CASSRDTYNEQFF. CDR3 bases: TGTGCCAGCAGCCGGGACACCTACAATGAGCAGTTCTTC.